Listed below are T cell receptor beta chains from one sample, sequenced in a study of breast tumors, draining lymph nodes, adjacent tissues. MiXCR, run by TCRdb on the multiplex PCR reads, gives a single entry per CDR3 protein. The sample contains around 290,000 distinct CDR3 sequences, around 30% of which appear only once. Sequenced input: axillary lymph node tissue. The receptors here all came from a female donor with breast cancer. Some clones in this sample may be carry-over from other donors' samples. Each CDR3 is given with its conserved first and last residue. Each record gives: D gene, V gene, clone size, J gene, CDR3 length, CDR3 protein, CDR3 DNA. A D gene is named only where the DNA matches it firmly. Clone size is not always given. Where it is, it says once, few, many or a class for expanded clones.

-	TRBV7-9	many	TRBJ2-7	14	CASSYQGEDYEQYF	TGTGCCAGCAGCTATCAGGGGGAGGACTACGAGCAGTACTTC
-	TRBV27	few	TRBJ2-7	15	CASSNRQGARREQYF	TGTGCCAGCAGTAATCGACAAGGGGCGCGTCGTGAGCAGTACTTC
-	TRBV9	many	TRBJ2-1	13	CASSVENWNEQFF	TGTGCCAGCAGCGTTGAGAACTGGAATGAGCAGTTCTTC
-	TRBV19	many	TRBJ1-3	13	CASCPTGGNTIYF	TGTGCCAGTTGCCCAACAGGGGGAAACACCATATATTTT
TRBD2	TRBV20-1	-	TRBJ2-1	17	CGARGARTSGTYNEQFF	TGCGGTGCTAGAGGCGCGAGGACTAGCGGGACTTACAATGAGCAGTTCTTC
-	TRBV18	-	TRBJ1-2	15	CASSPTNRGGYGYTF	TGTGCCAGCTCACCTACGAACAGAGGGGGCTATGGCTACACCTTC
TRBD2	TRBV20-1	many	TRBJ2-5	15	CSAHPSGRAGETQYF	TGCAGTGCCCACCCTAGCGGGAGGGCCGGAGAGACCCAGTACTTC
-	TRBV28	few	TRBJ2-1	13	CATWGAVYNEQFF	TGTGCCACCTGGGGGGCGGTCTACAATGAGCAGTTCTTC
TRBD2	TRBV5-1	-	TRBJ2-1	14	CATSLLAVLNGQSF	TGCGCCACCTCCCTACTAGCGGTCCTCAATGGGCAGTCCTTC
-	TRBV20-1	-	TRBJ2-6	19	CSARSGVPGLCSGANVLTF	TGCAGTGCTAGATCGGGAGTCCCCGGGCTGTGCTCTGGGGCCAACGTCCTGACTTTC
-	TRBV28	-	TRBJ1-6	14	CASSGGNYNSPLHF	TGTGCCAGCAGTGGGGGGAACTATAATTCACCCCTCCACTTT
TRBD2	TRBV29-1	-	TRBJ2-1	12	CSVKGTSGSLFF	TGCAGCGTCAAAGGGACTAGCGGGAGCTTGTTCTTC
-	TRBV11-2	-	TRBJ2-1	17	CASSFSAGESSYNEQSF	TGTGCCAGCAGCTTTTCGGCTGGCGAGAGCTCCTACAATGAGCAGTCCTTC
TRBD2	TRBV10-1	-	TRBJ2-5	14	CASSEAGDLETQYF	TGCGCCAGCAGTGAGGCGGGAGATTTAGAGACCCAGTACTTC
-	TRBV6-1	-	TRBJ1-1	17	CASIVPPPRTEGTEAFF	TGTGCCAGCATTGTCCCACCACCCCGGACGGAGGGGACTGAAGCTTTCTTT
-	TRBV6-5	many	TRBJ1-6	16	CASSYDHRDYNSPLHF	TGTGCCAGCAGTTACGACCACAGAGACTATAATTCACCCCTCCACTTT
-	TRBV9	many	TRBJ1-5	15	CASSVGGASNQPQHF	TGTGCCAGCAGCGTAGGGGGGGCGAGCAATCAGCCCCAGCATTTT
TRBD2	TRBV7-7	many	TRBJ2-7	14	CASSPLAGAYEQYF	TGTGCTAGCAGCCCACTAGCGGGAGCCTACGAGCAGTACTTC
-	TRBV7-9	many	TRBJ2-7	14	CASSDPNSPDEQYF	TGTGCCAGCAGCGACCCAAACTCGCCGGACGAGCAGTACTTC
-	TRBV10-3	-	TRBJ2-3	15	CAISDGQVTTDTQYF	TGTGCCATCAGTGATGGGCAGGTGACCACAGATACGCAGTATTTT
-	TRBV6-2/TRBV6-3	-	TRBJ2-1	10	CARGVNEQFF	TGTGCCAGGGGGGTGAATGAGCAGTTCTTC
-	TRBV11-3	few	TRBJ2-1	14	CASSQDSSYNEQFF	TGTGCCAGCAGCCAGGACTCCAGTTACAATGAGCAGTTCTTC
TRBD1	TRBV7-9	many	TRBJ2-7	16	CASSFDPRTGLIEQYF	TGTGCCAGCAGCTTCGACCCTCGGACAGGGCTGATCGAGCAGTACTTC
TRBD2	TRBV6-4	many	TRBJ2-7	19	CASSDSGTSGRSSSYEQYF	TGTGCCAGCAGTGACTCGGGGACTAGCGGGAGGTCAAGCTCCTACGAGCAGTACTTC
TRBD2	TRBV20-1	many	TRBJ2-7	14	CSAIKPGTSDEQYF	TGCAGTGCCATTAAACCCGGGACTAGTGACGAGCAGTACTTC
TRBD1	TRBV2	many	TRBJ1-5	17	CASRPGTGGAPGQPQHF	TGTGCCAGCAGACCCGGGACAGGGGGCGCGCCGGGTCAGCCCCAGCATTTT
-	TRBV20-1	-	TRBJ1-5	13	CSASGGADQPQHF	TGCAGTGCTAGTGGGGGGGCCGATCAGCCCCAGCATTTT
-	TRBV5-1	-	TRBJ1-1	14	CASSLDGAGAPAFF	TGTGCCAGCAGCTTGGACGGTGCGGGGGCGCCTGCTTTCTTT
-	TRBV25-1	once	TRBJ2-5	14	CASSVSGYQETQYF	TGTGCCAGCAGTGTGTCAGGGTACCAAGAGACCCAGTACTTC
TRBD1	TRBV18	-	TRBJ2-3	14	CASSSGQPRNTQYF	TGTGCCAGCTCATCGGGACAGCCCAGAAATACGCAGTATTTT
-	TRBV7-6	-	TRBJ1-1	15	CASSLGNGERTEALF	TGTGCCAGCAGCTTAGGCAATGGTGAGAGGACTGAAGCTCTCTTT
-	TRBV28	-	TRBJ1-2	12	CGSSFTGTGYTF	TGTGGCAGCAGTTTTACAGGGACTGGCTACACCTTC
-	TRBV7-2	many	TRBJ2-7	15	CASSLEGSPSYEQYF	TGTGCCAGCAGCTTAGAAGGCTCACCCTCCTACGAGCAGTACTTC
TRBD2	TRBV6-6	many	TRBJ2-3	15	CASSFERESTDTQYF	TGTGCCAGCAGTTTCGAGCGGGAGAGCACAGATACGCAGTATTTT
-	TRBV30	many	TRBJ1-4	13	CAWSVAFMEKLFF	TGTGCCTGGAGTGTGGCCTTCATGGAAAAACTGTTTTTT
-	TRBV29-1	many	TRBJ2-3	16	CSVEDSGRRTTDTQYF	TGCAGCGTTGAAGATTCGGGACGGAGAACCACAGATACGCAGTATTTT
TRBD1	TRBV12-3/TRBV12-4	many	TRBJ1-5	14	CASSLTGPNQPQHF	TGTGCCAGCAGTTTGACAGGGCCCAATCAGCCCCAGCATTTT
-	TRBV27	many	TRBJ1-4	14	CASSSWTHNEKLFF	TGTGCCAGCAGTTCGTGGACCCATAATGAAAAACTGTTTTTT
-	TRBV7-2	many	TRBJ2-3	15	CASSFRDGTTDTQYF	TGTGCCAGCAGCTTCCGGGACGGGACCACAGATACGCAGTATTTT
TRBD2	TRBV15	-	TRBJ2-1	15	CATSRESGRFNEQFF	TGTGCCACCAGCAGAGAGAGCGGGAGGTTCAATGAGCAGTTCTTC
-	TRBV7-9	many	TRBJ1-5	15	CASSLGDGNHQPQHF	TGTGCCAGCAGCCTAGGGGACGGGAATCATCAGCCCCAGCATTTT
-	TRBV18	-	TRBJ1-6	15	CASSKEGSVNSPLHF	TGTGCCAGCTCAAAAGAGGGGTCTGTGAATTCACCCCTCCACTTT